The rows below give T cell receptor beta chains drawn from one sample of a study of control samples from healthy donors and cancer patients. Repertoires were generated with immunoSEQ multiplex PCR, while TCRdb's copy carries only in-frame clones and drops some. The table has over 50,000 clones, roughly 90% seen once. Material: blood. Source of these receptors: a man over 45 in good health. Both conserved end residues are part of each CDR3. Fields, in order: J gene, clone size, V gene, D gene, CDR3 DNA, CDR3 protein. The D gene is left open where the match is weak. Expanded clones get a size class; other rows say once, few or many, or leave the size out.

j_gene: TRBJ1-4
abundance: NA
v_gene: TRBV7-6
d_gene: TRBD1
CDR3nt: TGTGCCAGCAGCGCATCCAACAGGGGCGTTGATGAAAAACTGTTTTTT
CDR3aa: CASSASNRGVDEKLFF

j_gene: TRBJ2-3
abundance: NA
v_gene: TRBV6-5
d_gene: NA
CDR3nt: TGTGCCAGCAGTAGAACAGAAAATAAGGCAGATACGCAGTATTTT
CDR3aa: CASSRTENKADTQYF

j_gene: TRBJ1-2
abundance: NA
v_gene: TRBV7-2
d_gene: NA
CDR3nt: TGTGCCAGCAGCCCGGTGGCGTCCGGCTACACCTTC
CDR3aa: CASSPVASGYTF

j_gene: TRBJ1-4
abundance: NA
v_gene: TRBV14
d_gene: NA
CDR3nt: TGTGCCAGCAGCCAAGTCCCAGAGACACGACCCTACCCTGGCGAAAAACTGTTTTTT
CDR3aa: CASSQVPETRPYPGEKLFF

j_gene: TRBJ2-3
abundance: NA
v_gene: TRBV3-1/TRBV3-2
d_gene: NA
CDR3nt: TGTGCCAGCAGCCAAGGGACCTCTAGGGATACGCAGTATTTT
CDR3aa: CASSQGTSRDTQYF

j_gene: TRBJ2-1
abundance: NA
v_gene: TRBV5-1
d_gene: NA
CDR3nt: TGCGCCAGCAGCCCCCAAGGGGATGAGCAGTTCTTC
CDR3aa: CASSPQGDEQFF

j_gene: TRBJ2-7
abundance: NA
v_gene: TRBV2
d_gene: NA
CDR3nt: TGTGCCAGCAGTGAAGCTCCGAAGGGGCCGGGGTACGAGCAGTACTTC
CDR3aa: CASSEAPKGPGYEQYF

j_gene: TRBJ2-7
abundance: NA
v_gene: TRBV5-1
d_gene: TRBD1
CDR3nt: TGCGCCAGCAGCCCAGACAGGGTCCACGAGCAGTACTTC
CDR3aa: CASSPDRVHEQYF

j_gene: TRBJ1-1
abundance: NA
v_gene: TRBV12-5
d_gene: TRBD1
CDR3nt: TGTGCTAGTGGTTTGGCCCCAGACAGGGTGAACACTGAAGCTTTCTTT
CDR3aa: CASGLAPDRVNTEAFF

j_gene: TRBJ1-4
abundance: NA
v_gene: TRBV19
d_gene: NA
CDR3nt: TGTGCCAGTACCCTACAGGACGGCGCCCAACTGTTTTTT
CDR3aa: CASTLQDGAQLFF

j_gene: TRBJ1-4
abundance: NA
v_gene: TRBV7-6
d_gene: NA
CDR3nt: TGTGCCAGCAGCTTTTGGGGGGAAAAACTGTTTTTT
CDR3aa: CASSFWGEKLFF

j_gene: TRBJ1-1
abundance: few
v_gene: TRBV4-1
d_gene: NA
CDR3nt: TGCGCCAGCAGCCAAGCGTCGACGGAGGAAGCTTTCTTT
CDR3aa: CASSQASTEEAFF

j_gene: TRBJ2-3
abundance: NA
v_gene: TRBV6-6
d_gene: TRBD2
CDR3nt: TGTGCCAGCAGTTTACCAAGCGGGGGTTCAGATACGCAGTATTTT
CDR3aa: CASSLPSGGSDTQYF